This TCR beta chain derives from a study of blood T cell repertoires in COVID-19. The CDR3 runs 13 residues. Trimming shortened V by 2 bases and J by 8 bases, and 12 bases separated the two germline ends. The authors' processing: Estimated nucleated cell counts came from reference gene primer amplification. The repertoire was sequenced with immunoSEQ multiplex PCR; TCRdb's copy has only in-frame clones and lacks some. For V, J and clone size, that table is used; D and trimming come from the DNA. The profile covers approximately 69,000 clones, with over 75% appearing a single time and around 28% taken by the ten largest.

This sequence was found in a man in his fifties with acute or convalescent COVID-19. The genes are TRBV12-3 or TRBV12-4 and TRBJ1-2, with D perhaps matching TRBD1 (6 bases). Sequencing was done on a sample of peripheral blood. As DNA, the CDR3 is TGTGCCAGCAGTTTATCCCAGGGGAGAGGCTACACCTTC. It translates to CASSLSQGRGYTF.